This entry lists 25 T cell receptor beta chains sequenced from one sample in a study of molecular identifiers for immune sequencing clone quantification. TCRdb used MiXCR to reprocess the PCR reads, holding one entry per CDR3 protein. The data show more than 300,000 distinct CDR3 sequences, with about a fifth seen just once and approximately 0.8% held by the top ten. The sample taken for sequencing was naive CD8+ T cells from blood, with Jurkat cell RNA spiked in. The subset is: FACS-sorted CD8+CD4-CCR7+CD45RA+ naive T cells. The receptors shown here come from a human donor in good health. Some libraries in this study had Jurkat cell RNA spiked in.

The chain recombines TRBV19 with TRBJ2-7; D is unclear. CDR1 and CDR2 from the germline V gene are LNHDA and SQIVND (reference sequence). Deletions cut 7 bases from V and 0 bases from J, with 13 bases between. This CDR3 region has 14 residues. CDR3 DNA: TGTGCCAGTAAGGAACAGAGCCGCTCCTACGAGCAGTACTTC. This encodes CASKEQSRSYEQYF.

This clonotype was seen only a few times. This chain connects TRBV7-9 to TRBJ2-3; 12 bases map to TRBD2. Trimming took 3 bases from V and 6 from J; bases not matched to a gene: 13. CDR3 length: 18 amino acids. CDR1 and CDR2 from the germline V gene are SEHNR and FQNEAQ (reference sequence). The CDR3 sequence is CASSFLRSSGGAADTQYF. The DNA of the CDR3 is TGTGCCAGCAGCTTTCTTCGGTCTAGCGGGGGGGCTGCGGATACGCAGTATTTT.

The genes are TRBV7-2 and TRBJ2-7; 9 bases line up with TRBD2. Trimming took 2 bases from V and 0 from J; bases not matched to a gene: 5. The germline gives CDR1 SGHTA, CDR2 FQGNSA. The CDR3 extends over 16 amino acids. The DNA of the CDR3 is TGTGCCAGCAGCTTATGGGGTAGCGGGAGCTCCTACGAGCAGTACTTC. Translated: CASSLWGSGSSYEQYF.

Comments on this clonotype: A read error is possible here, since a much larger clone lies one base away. DNA for the CDR3: TGTGCCAGCAGTTACTCTCTTGGAGCCTCCTGCGAGCAGTACTTC. Protein: CASSYSLGASCEQYF. The V and J genes are TRBV6-5 and TRBJ2-7; no clear D gene. This CDR3 has 15 amino acids. Looked up from germline, CDR1 is MNHEY and CDR2 is SVGAGI.

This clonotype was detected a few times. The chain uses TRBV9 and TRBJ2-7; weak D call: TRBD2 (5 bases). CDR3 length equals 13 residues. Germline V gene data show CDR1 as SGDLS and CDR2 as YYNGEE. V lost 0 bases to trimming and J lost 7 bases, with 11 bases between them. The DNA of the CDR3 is TGTGCCAGCAGCGTAGGACTAACAGAGGAGCAGTACTTC. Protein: CASSVGLTEEQYF.

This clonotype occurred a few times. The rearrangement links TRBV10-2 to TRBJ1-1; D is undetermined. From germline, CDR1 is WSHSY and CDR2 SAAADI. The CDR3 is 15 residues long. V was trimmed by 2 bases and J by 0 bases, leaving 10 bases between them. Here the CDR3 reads CASSETTTMNTEAFF. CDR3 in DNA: TGCGCCAGCAGTGAGACGACAACTATGAACACTGAAGCTTTCTTT.

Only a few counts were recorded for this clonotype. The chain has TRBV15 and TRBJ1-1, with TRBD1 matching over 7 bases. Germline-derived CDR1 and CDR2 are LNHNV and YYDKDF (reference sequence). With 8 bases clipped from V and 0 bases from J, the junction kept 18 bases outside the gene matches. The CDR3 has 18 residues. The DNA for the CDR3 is TGTGCCACCCGGCAAAAAGAGGGGGCGCGGATAATGAACACTGAAGCTTTCTTT. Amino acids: CATRQKEGARIMNTEAFF. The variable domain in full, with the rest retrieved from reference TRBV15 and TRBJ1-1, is DAMVIQNPRYQVTQFGKPVTLSCSQTLNHNVMYWYQQKSSQAPKLLFHYYDKDFNNEADTPDNFQSRRPNTSFCFLDIRSPGLGDTAMYLCATRQKEGARIMNTEAFFGQGTRLTVV.

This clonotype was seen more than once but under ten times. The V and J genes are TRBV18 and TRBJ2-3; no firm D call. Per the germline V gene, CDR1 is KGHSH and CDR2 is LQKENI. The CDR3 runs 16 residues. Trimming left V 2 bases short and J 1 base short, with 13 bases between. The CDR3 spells CASSPVWGFGTDTQYF. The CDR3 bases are TGTGCCAGCTCACCAGTCTGGGGTTTCGGCACAGATACGCAGTATTTT.

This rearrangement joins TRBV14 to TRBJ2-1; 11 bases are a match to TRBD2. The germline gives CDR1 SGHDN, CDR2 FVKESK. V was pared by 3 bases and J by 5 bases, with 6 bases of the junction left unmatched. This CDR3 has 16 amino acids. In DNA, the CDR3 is TGTGCCAGCAGCCAGATGGGACTAGCGGCCCACAATGAGCAGTTCTTC. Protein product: CASSQMGLAAHNEQFF. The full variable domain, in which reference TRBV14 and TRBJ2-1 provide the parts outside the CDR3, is EAGVTQFPSHSVIEKGQTVTLRCDPISGHDNLYWYRRVMGKEIKFLLHFVKESKQDESGMPNNRFLAERTGGTYSTLKVQPAELEDSGVYFCASSQMGLAAHNEQFFGPGTRLTVL.

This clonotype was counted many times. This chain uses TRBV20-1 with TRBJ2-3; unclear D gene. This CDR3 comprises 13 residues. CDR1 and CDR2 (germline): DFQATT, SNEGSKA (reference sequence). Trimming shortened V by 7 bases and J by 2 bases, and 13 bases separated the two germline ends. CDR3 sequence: CSVLGLDTDTQYF. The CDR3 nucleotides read TGCAGTGTACTCGGCCTAGACACAGATACGCAGTATTTT.

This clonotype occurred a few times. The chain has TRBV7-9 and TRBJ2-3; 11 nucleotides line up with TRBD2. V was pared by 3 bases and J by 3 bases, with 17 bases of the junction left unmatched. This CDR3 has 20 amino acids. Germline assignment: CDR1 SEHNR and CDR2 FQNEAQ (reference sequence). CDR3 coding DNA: TGTGCCAGCAGCTTGACGATAGCGGGAGGGGATCTAATGGAGACAGATACGCAGTATTTT. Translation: CASSLTIAGGDLMETDTQYF.

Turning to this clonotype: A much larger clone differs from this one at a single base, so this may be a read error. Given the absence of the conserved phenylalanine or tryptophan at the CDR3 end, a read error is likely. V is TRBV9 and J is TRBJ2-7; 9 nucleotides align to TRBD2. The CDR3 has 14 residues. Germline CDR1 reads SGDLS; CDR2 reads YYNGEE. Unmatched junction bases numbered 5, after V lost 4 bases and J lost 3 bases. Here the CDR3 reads CASSPTAGGYEQYS. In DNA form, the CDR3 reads TGTGCCAGCAGCCCGACAGCGGGAGGCTACGAGCAGTACTCC.

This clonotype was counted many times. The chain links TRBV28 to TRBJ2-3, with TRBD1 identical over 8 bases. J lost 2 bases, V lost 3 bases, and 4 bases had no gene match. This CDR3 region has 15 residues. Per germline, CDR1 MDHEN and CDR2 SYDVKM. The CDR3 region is CASSFGQGDTDTQYF. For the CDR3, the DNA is TGTGCCAGCAGTTTCGGACAGGGAGACACAGATACGCAGTATTTT.

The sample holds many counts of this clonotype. The CDR3 reads CASSVAHLAGTYNEQFF. The CDR3 coding sequence is TGTGCCAGCAGCGTAGCGCATCTAGCGGGTACCTACAATGAGCAGTTCTTC. V is TRBV9 and J is TRBJ2-1; 8 positions match TRBD2. In germline, CDR1 is SGDLS, CDR2 YYNGEE. Germline trimming cut 0 bases from V and 2 bases from J; bases unmatched to any gene: 7. CDR3 size: 17 residues. The full variable domain, in which reference TRBV9 and TRBJ2-1 provide the parts outside the CDR3, is DSGVTQTPKHLITATGQRVTLRCSPRSGDLSVYWYQQSLDQGLQFLIQYYNGEERAKGNILERFSAQQFPDLHSELNLSSLELGDSALYFCASSVAHLAGTYNEQFFGPGTRLTVL.

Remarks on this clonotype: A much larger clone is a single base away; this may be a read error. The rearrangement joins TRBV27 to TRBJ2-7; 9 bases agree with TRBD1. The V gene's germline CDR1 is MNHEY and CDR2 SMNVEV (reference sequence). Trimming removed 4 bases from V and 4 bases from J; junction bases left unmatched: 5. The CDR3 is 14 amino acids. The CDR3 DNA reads TGTGCCAGCAGTTCGAGGGGACAGGGTTACGAGCAGTACTTC. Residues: CASSSRGQGYEQYF.

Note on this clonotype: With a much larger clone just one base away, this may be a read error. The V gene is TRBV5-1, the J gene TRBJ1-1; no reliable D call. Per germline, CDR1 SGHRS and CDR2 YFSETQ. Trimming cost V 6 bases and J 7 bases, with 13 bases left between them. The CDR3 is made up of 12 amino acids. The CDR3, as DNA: TGCGCCAGCAACATCGACGAAAGTGAAGCTTTCTTT. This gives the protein CASNIDESEAFF.

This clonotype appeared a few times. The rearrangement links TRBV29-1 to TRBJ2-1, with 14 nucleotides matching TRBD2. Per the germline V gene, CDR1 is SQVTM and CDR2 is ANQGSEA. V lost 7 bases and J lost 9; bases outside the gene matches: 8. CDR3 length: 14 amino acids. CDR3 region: CSGEGLAGVGEQFF. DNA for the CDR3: TGCAGCGGGGAGGGACTAGCGGGAGTAGGTGAGCAGTTCTTC.

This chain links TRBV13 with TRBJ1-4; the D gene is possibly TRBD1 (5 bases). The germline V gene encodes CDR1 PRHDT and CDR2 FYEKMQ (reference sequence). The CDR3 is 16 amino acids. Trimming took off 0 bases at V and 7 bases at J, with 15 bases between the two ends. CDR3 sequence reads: CASSLGGDHGGEKLFF. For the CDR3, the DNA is TGTGCCAGCAGCTTAGGCGGGGACCACGGAGGTGAAAAACTGTTTTTT.

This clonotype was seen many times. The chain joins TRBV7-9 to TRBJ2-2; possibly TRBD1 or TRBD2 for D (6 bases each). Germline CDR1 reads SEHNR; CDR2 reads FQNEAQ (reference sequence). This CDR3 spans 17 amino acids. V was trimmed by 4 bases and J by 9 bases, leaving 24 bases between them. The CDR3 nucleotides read TGTGCCAGCAGCTCCCCGCGGGACAAAGAATTTCCTCGGGAGCTGTTTTTT. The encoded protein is CASSSPRDKEFPRELFF.

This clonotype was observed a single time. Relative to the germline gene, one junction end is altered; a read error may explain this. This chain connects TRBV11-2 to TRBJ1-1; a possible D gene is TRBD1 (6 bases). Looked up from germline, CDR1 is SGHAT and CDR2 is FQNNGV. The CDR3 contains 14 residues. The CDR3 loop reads CAGSLDLGGAEAFF. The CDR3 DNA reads TGTGCCGGCAGCTTAGATCTAGGGGGGGCTGAAGCTTTCTTT.

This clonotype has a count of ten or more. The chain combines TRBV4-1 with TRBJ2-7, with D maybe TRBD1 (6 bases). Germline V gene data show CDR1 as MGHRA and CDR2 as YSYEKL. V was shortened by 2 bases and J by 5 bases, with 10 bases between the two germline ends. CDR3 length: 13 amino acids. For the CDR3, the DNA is TGCGCCAGCAGCCAAACGACAGGAGACGAGCAGTACTTC. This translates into CASSQTTGDEQYF.

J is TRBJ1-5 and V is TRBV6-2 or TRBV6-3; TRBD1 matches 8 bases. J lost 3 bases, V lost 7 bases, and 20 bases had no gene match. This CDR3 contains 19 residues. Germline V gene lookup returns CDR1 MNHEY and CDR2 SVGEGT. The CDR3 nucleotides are TGTGCCAGCACTTATACCACCGGACAGGGTATAGAACTCAATCAGCCCCAGCATTTT. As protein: CASTYTTGQGIELNQPQHF.

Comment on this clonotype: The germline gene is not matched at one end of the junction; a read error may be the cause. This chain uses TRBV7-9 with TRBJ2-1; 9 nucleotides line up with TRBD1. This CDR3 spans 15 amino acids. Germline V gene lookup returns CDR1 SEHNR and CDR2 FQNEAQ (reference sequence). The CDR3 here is CAGSFPGQGYNEQFF. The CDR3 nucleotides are TGTGCCGGCAGCTTTCCGGGACAGGGCTACAATGAGCAGTTCTTC.

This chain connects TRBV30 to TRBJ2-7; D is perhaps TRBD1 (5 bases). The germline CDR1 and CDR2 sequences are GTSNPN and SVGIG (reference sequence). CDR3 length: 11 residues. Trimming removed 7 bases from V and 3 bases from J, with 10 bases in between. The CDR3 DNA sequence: TGTGCCTCGGACAAGCTCTACGAGCAGTACTTC. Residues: CASDKLYEQYF.

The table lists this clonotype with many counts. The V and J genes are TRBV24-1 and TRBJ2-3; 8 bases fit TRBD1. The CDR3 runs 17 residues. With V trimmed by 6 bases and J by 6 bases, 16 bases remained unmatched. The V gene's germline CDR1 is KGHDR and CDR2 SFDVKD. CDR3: CATSSKQGEMTVDTQYF. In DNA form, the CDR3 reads TGTGCCACCAGTTCCAAACAGGGGGAGATGACCGTGGATACGCAGTATTTT.